A single T cell receptor (beta chain) is shown here with its context. The target of this receptor is not known. Qualities for individual bases were not recorded, and no much larger clone is one base off. The germline V gene provides CDR1 SGHNT and CDR2 YENEEA. Its CDR3 holds 15 amino acids, cysteine through phenylalanine. Only the CDR3 portion is preserved as DNA: 45 bases, with reading frame beginning at the first base. Cut back by 6 bases and 0 bases, the V and J ends lie 13 bases apart. Using the immunoSEQ assay, TCRB CDR3 regions were amplified from roughly 2.2 micrograms of genomic DNA, or from all available DNA when less than that was on hand. The multiplex PCR relied on 60 forward primers for TCR V beta segments and 13 reverse primers for J beta segments. Synthetic control templates were spiked into each sample at limiting dilution to estimate reads per starting template. Sequencing produced 87 bp reads on the Illumina HiSeq System. The authors' analysis ran thus. To remove PCR and sequencing errors, closely related sequences were merged with a nearest neighbor algorithm. TCR overlap was defined as the percentage of unique tumor TCR beta sequences that were also found in the peripheral blood of the same patient. The immuneACCESS repertoire file appears here via TCRdb, limited to in-frame rearrangements. These files lack a portion of the clones; in checked studies, under half of the deficit traces to unresolved V genes, and the cause of the others is not known. D and trimming were read from the DNA, whereas the V and J calls and clone size are those reported in that table. In this sample the table shows 95,000 or so clones, over 75% of which occur a single time. The leading ten clones occupy about 3.2% of the sample.

This entry comes from a study of glioma-infiltrating T cells after dendritic cell vaccination (dated by TCRdb to about 2016). Concerning the study at large: A cohort of 15 glioblastoma patients from Phase I and II dendritic cell vaccination trials was included, of whom 9 were newly diagnosed and 6 had recurrent disease. The vaccine consisted of monocyte-derived dendritic cells cultured less than eight days with IL-4 and GM-CSF, then pulsed overnight with autologous tumor lysate. Survival after dendritic cell vaccination was correlated with TCR sequencing metrics such as TIL content and the overlap between tumor and blood repertoires. Between 2003 and 2012, patients were given autologous tumor lysate-pulsed dendritic cell vaccination. In glioblastoma patients vaccinated with dendritic cells, deep sequencing of TCR beta CDR3 regions served to measure the amount of tumor-infiltrating lymphocytes and to compare repertoires between tumor and blood. Each patient got three intradermal injections of the dendritic cell vaccine, spaced at biweekly intervals, in the arm below the axilla. Study-wide findings and limitations: TCR clonality showed no direct relationship with survival, which suggests that a diverse polyclonal response may matter. The response model built on TCR overlap across three groups was characterized as speculative, with prospective validation still needed. Higher estimated pretreatment TIL content predicted longer time to progression and overall survival after dendritic cell vaccination. The cohort was small and heterogeneous, few patients had complete blood and tumor sets, and even fewer had initial-recurrent tumor pairs.

Patients were selected on the basis of adequate residual fresh-frozen tumor tissue and more than two years of available survival data. Molecular status otherwise varied across the glioblastoma patients, but none of them carried an isocitrate dehydrogenase mutation. PBMC were collected before vaccination, two weeks after the third vaccination, and at tumor progression when it occurred. The Qiagen DNeasy Blood extraction Kit was used to extract genomic DNA. The rearranged chain carries TRBV11-3 and TRBJ2-3; the D gene is not confidently resolved. Sequencing was performed on blood, taken before dendritic cell vaccination. The clonotype comes from a human donor with glioblastoma. The CDR3 protein is CASSPGSYSTDTQYF. The nucleotide sequence is TGTGCCAGCAGTCCCGGGTCCTACAGCACAGATACGCAGTATTTT. Where the CDR3 stops, the reference TRBV11-3 and TRBJ2-3 genes take over; the full variable domain is EAGVVQSPRYKIIEKKQPVAFWCNPISGHNTLYWYLQNLGQGPELLIRYENEEAVDDSQLPKDRFSAERLKGVDSTLKIQPAELGDSAVYLCASSPGSYSTDTQYFGPGTRLTVL.